Here is one TCR beta chain with its context. What it binds is unknown. An end of the junction differs from the germline gene, which may be a read error. Profiled with immunoSEQ multiplex PCR; TCRdb holds only in-frame clones, not every one. Of more than 150,000 clones in the sample, 90% were seen once. This record comes from a study of T cell responses to AZD1222 COVID-19 vaccine. CDR1 SSHAT and CDR2 FNYEAQ come from the germline V gene (reference sequence). There are 15 residues in the CDR3. Points from the study as a whole: Close to half of spike-specific TCRs reportedly recognize unmutated variant regions. Following two doses of AZD1222, Spike-specific TCR breadth and depth rose.

The clonotype originates from an adult in good health. The sequences come from peripheral blood, collected on day 0 of AZD1222 vaccination. The rearrangement links TRBV7-7 to TRBJ2-1; 7 bases are shared with TRBD2. CDR3 protein: CASSLAASGYNEQFF. In nucleotides, the CDR3 is TGTGCTAGCAGCTTAGCGGCTAGCGGCTACAATGAGCAGTTCTTC.